These 22 T cell receptor beta chains share one sample of origin, sequenced in a study of neoadjuvant nivolumab and ipilimumab in lung cancer. Only in-frame clones appear in the TCRdb table, and some are missing; sequencing was by immunoSEQ multiplex PCR. This table has 15,000 to 20,000 clones, approximately 73% appearing once. Sequenced here: tumor tissue, sampled after neoadjuvant nivolumab, alone or with ipilimumab, at or shortly before surgery. The source is an adult with non-small cell lung cancer.

This clone was counted between two and nine times. This chain uses TRBV2 with TRBJ2-2; TRBD1 might be the D (6 bases). CDR1 and CDR2 from the germline V gene are SNHLY and FYNNEI. CDR3 length: 15 amino acids. Trimming took 1 base from V and 6 from J, leaving 12 bases between them. The CDR3 is CASSEGDIAPGELFF. The CDR3 region has the DNA TGTGCCAGCAGTGAAGGGGACATTGCCCCCGGGGAGCTGTTTTTT.

The rearrangement joins TRBV2 to TRBJ2-1; 8 bases line up with TRBD2. In germline, CDR1 is SNHLY, CDR2 FYNNEI. The CDR3 runs to 16 residues. Unmatched junction bases numbered 6, after V lost 2 bases and J lost 3 bases. The CDR3 region has the DNA TGTGCCAGCAGTGAAACGGGAGGGCCCTACTACAATGAGCAGTTCTTC. Translated, it gives CASSETGGPYYNEQFF.

This clone appeared once. The chain employs TRBV6-5 and TRBJ1-1; TRBD1 matches at 7 bases. The CDR3 covers 13 residues. The V segment lost 4 bases and the J segment 4 bases; nucleotides outside the gene matches: 3. The germline gives CDR1 MNHEY, CDR2 SVGAGI. This CDR3 reads CASSFRGRTEAFF. As DNA, the CDR3 is TGTGCCAGCAGTTTTAGGGGGCGCACTGAAGCTTTCTTT.

V gene TRBV7-2 combines with J gene TRBJ2-3; D not certain. Germline V gene data show CDR1 as SGHTA and CDR2 as FQGNSA. The V gene lost 3 bases and the J gene lost 2 bases, with 3 bases spanning the gap. The CDR3 has 12 amino acids. This CDR3 is CASSFYTDTQYF. CDR3 bases: TGTGCCAGCAGCTTTTACACAGATACGCAGTATTTT.

The chain uses TRBV7-2 and TRBJ2-7, with TRBD2 identical over 15 bases. The CDR3 consists of 17 residues. The germline V gene encodes CDR1 SGHTA and CDR2 FQGNSA. Unmatched junction bases numbered 7, after V lost 5 bases and J lost 2 bases. CDR3 sequence (DNA): TGTGCCAGCAGCCCGGGACTAGCGGGAGGACTCCCCTACGAGCAGTACTTC. The encoded protein is CASSPGLAGGLPYEQYF.

This clone was seen a single time. This chain joins TRBV7-9 and TRBJ1-2; unclear D gene. Trimming stripped 7 bases from V and 4 bases from J, with 7 bases between. The CDR3 covers 11 residues. Germline-derived CDR1 and CDR2 are SEHNR and FQNEAQ (reference sequence). The CDR3 nucleotides read TGTGCCAGCACCCTGGGCTATGGCTACACCTTC. Protein product: CASTLGYGYTF.

Only one count was recorded for this clone. The chain links TRBV5-1 to TRBJ2-5, with 13 bases matching TRBD2. Germline V gene sequence: CDR1 SGHRS, CDR2 YFSETQ. V lost 3 bases, J lost 5 bases, and 7 bases stayed unmatched. This CDR3 is 16 amino acids long. CDR3 DNA sequence: TGCGCCAGCAGCTCCGGACTAGCGGGAGCAGGGGAGACCCAGTACTTC. Translating it yields CASSSGLAGAGETQYF.

The chain employs TRBV5-1 and TRBJ2-7; D is perhaps TRBD2 (5 bases). Germline V gene sequence: CDR1 SGHRS, CDR2 YFSETQ. V was clipped by 6 bases and J by 0 bases, with 16 bases between them. The CDR3 totals 15 residues. The CDR3: CASTPGDTSSYEQYF. The DNA for the CDR3 is TGCGCCAGCACCCCCGGGGATACGAGCTCCTACGAGCAGTACTTC.

The rearrangement uses TRBV9 and TRBJ1-5; perhaps TRBD1 as D (5 bases). Looked up from germline, CDR1 is SGDLS and CDR2 is YYNGEE. Trimming removed 0 bases at V and 7 bases at J, with 11 bases between. The CDR3 length is 14 residues. In nucleotides, the CDR3 is TGTGCCAGCAGCGTAGGTGGGGCTCAACAGCCCCAGCATTTT. This translates into CASSVGGAQQPQHF.

This chain joins TRBV7-3 and TRBJ2-3; TRBD2 matches at 9 bases. V was pared by 0 bases and J by 0 bases, with 7 bases of the junction left unmatched. CDR1 is SGHTA, CDR2 FQGTGA, per germline. The CDR3 spans 18 residues. The DNA for the CDR3 is TGTGCCAGCAGCTTAACAGCGGGAGGCACAGGTAGCACAGATACGCAGTATTTT. The encoded protein is CASSLTAGGTGSTDTQYF. Full variable domain (rest looked up from reference TRBV7-3 and TRBJ2-3): GAGVSQTPSNKVTEKGKYVELRCDPISGHTALYWYRQSLGQGPEFLIYFQGTGAADDSGLPNDRFFAVRPEGSVSTLKIQRTERGDSAVYLCASSLTAGGTGSTDTQYFGPGTRLTVL.

As concerns this clone: The sample holds other DNA sequences that translate to the same CDR3. The chain couples TRBV14 to TRBJ2-1; the D is unclear. Trimming took off 3 bases at V and 3 bases at J, with 0 bases between the two ends. Per the germline V gene, CDR1 is SGHDN and CDR2 is FVKESK. The CDR3 contains 11 residues. The CDR3 nucleotides are TGTGCCAGCAGCCACTACAATGAGCAGTTCTTC. This encodes CASSHYNEQFF.

This clone came up a few times. V gene TRBV11-3 combines with J gene TRBJ2-1; possibly TRBD2 for D (6 bases). V was shortened by 1 base and J by 6 bases, with 13 bases between the two germline ends. CDR3 length: 15 amino acids. The germline gives CDR1 SGHNT, CDR2 YENEEA. CDR3 sequence (DNA): TGTGCCAGCAGCTTAGTTTGGACTACCAGCAATGAGCAGTTCTTC. It codes for CASSLVWTTSNEQFF.

The V and J genes are TRBV28 and TRBJ2-7; TRBD2 matches at 9 bases. J was trimmed by 4 bases and V by 1 base; bases with no gene match: 20. The CDR3 consists of 20 residues. Germline loops: CDR1 MDHEN, CDR2 SYDVKM. Here the CDR3 DNA reads TGTGCCAGCAGTTTATTCTGGGACAAGGATAGACTAGCGGTTCTTTACGAGCAGTACTTC. This sequence encodes CASSLFWDKDRLAVLYEQYF.

The V gene is TRBV4-3, the J gene TRBJ2-3; no definite D call. The CDR3 runs to 15 residues. V dropped 4 bases and J dropped 2 bases, with 13 bases sitting between them. Germline CDR1 reads LGHNA; CDR2 reads YSLEER. This CDR3 reads CASSLSIQNTDTQYF. The CDR3 DNA sequence: TGCGCCAGCAGCCTTTCTATACAGAACACAGATACGCAGTATTTT.

This sequence joins TRBV19 and TRBJ1-2; no reliable D call. Germline V gives CDR1 LNHDA, CDR2 SQIVND (reference sequence). The CDR3 has 13 residues. Deletions cut 3 bases from V and 6 bases from J, with 11 bases between. CDR3 in amino acids: CASSIYSANGYTF. The CDR3 coding sequence is TGTGCCAGTAGTATTTATTCGGCGAATGGCTACACCTTC.

The V call is TRBV5-4, the J call TRBJ2-7; D is unclear. The CDR3 spans 13 residues. The V end was cut by 4 bases, the J end by 3 bases, with 11 bases between. The germline V gene encodes CDR1 SGHNT and CDR2 YYREEE (reference sequence). CDR3 amino acids: CASSVDGYYEQYF. The CDR3 DNA sequence: TGTGCCAGCAGCGTGGACGGTTACTACGAGCAGTACTTC.

The genes are TRBV30 and TRBJ2-1; 11 bases match TRBD2. Germline V gives CDR1 GTSNPN, CDR2 SVGIG (reference sequence). The CDR3 sequence is 14 residues long. V shed 5 bases and J 7 bases; nucleotides not matched to a gene: 7. The CDR3 is CAWAKLAGVNEQFF. The DNA of the CDR3 is TGTGCCTGGGCCAAACTAGCGGGAGTTAATGAGCAGTTCTTC. Full variable domain (remainder filled in from reference TRBV30 and TRBJ2-1): SQTIHQWPATLVQPVGSPLSLECTVEGTSNPNLYWYRQAAGRGLQLLFYSVGIGQISSEVPQNLSASRPQDRQFILSSKKLLLSDSGFYLCAWAKLAGVNEQFFGPGTRLTVL.

This chain links TRBV4-3 with TRBJ2-7; no firm D call. CDR3 length: 13 residues. V lost 3 bases to trimming and J lost 3 bases, with 9 bases between them. Germline lookup yields CDR1 LGHNA and CDR2 YSLEER. The CDR3 here is CASSHRDGYEQYF. The CDR3 DNA sequence: TGCGCCAGCAGCCACCGAGACGGCTACGAGCAGTACTTC.

This sequence joins TRBV7-9 and TRBJ2-2; TRBD1 matches at 10 bases. This CDR3 has 16 amino acids. V dropped 4 bases and J dropped 4; count of bases not matched to a gene: 6. In germline, CDR1 is SEHNR, CDR2 FQNEAQ (reference sequence). The CDR3 protein is CASSSGTGDFTGELFF. CDR3 bases: TGTGCCAGCAGCTCCGGGACAGGGGATTTCACCGGGGAGCTGTTTTTT.

V gene TRBV30 combines with J gene TRBJ2-7, with D unclear. The CDR3 totals 16 residues. V was clipped by 2 bases and J by 9 bases, with 26 bases between them. CDR1 and CDR2 from the germline V gene are GTSNPN and SVGIG (reference sequence). This CDR3 reads CAWSLKYPGPNRVQYF. The CDR3 DNA is TGTGCCTGGAGTTTAAAATACCCGGGCCCTAACCGGGTGCAGTACTTC.

The chain recombines TRBV19 with TRBJ2-7, with 8 bases lining up with TRBD1. Germline assignment: CDR1 LNHDA and CDR2 SQIVND (reference sequence). The CDR3 has 17 amino acids. The V gene end was trimmed by 6 bases and the J gene end by 0 bases; junction bases not matched to a gene: 13. In DNA form, the CDR3 reads TGTGCCAGTAGCTCTACTAGAGACAGGGGCATCTCCTACGAGCAGTACTTC. Translated: CASSSTRDRGISYEQYF.

V gene TRBV6-1 combines with J gene TRBJ2-7; D is possibly TRBD1 (6 bases). V gave up 4 bases and J gave up 0 bases, with 16 bases separating them. CDR3 length: 16 residues. Looked up from germline, CDR1 is MNHNS and CDR2 is SASEGT. The chain's CDR3 is CASSALGADVSYEQYF. DNA of the CDR3: TGTGCCAGCAGTGCCTTGGGGGCGGACGTCTCCTACGAGCAGTACTTC.